The rows below give T cell receptor beta chains drawn from one sample of a study of T cell responses to AZD1222 COVID-19 vaccine. Here immunoSEQ multiplex PCR was the method, and the copy in TCRdb shows in-frame clones only, minus some. This sample has over 85,000 clones; 65% to 85% occur once, and the top ten carry 4% to 5%. Sequencing was performed on peripheral blood, taken on day 0 of AZD1222 vaccination. The receptors were sampled from an adult in good health. The CDR3 runs from the conserved cysteine through the conserved F or W. The D gene is left open where the match is weak. The size field is filled for only some rows; it gives once, few, many or a size class.

DNA: TGTGCCAGCAGGGCCGGGACTAGCGGGATCGAGCAGTACTTC; CDR3: CASRAGTSGIEQYF; size: NA; D: TRBD2; J: TRBJ2-7; V: TRBV7-2
DNA: TGCGCCAGCAGCTTGGGCGACCTGCGGGAGCAGTTCTTC; CDR3: CASSLGDLREQFF; size: NA; D: NA; J: TRBJ2-1; V: TRBV5-1
DNA: TGTGCCAGCAGCTTATCCGGGACACCTAATCAGCCCCAGCATTTT; CDR3: CASSLSGTPNQPQHF; size: NA; D: NA; J: TRBJ1-5; V: TRBV7-9
DNA: TGTGCCAGCAGCGAAAATCGGGGGCAGGAGACCCAGTACTTC; CDR3: CASSENRGQETQYF; size: NA; D: NA; J: TRBJ2-5; V: TRBV7-2
DNA: TGTGCCAGCAGCCGGACTAGCAGTAGCACAGATACGCAGTATTTT; CDR3: CASSRTSSSTDTQYF; size: NA; D: TRBD2; J: TRBJ2-3; V: TRBV5-5
DNA: TGTGCCAGCAGTTTAAGTGCTACCCCCTCCTACGAGCAGTACTTC; CDR3: CASSLSATPSYEQYF; size: NA; D: NA; J: TRBJ2-7; V: TRBV27
DNA: TGTGCCAGCAGTAGACGGGACAGGACTAACTATGGCTACACCTTC; CDR3: CASSRRDRTNYGYTF; size: few; D: TRBD1; J: TRBJ1-2; V: TRBV28
DNA: TGCGCCAGCAGCGCCTGGGAAATTAACTATGGCTACACCTTC; CDR3: CASSAWEINYGYTF; size: few; D: NA; J: TRBJ1-2; V: TRBV5-1
DNA: TGTGCCAGCAGCTTAGGGGGGACAGGGGGTATGAGGCAGCCCCAGCATTTT; CDR3: CASSLGGTGGMRQPQHF; size: NA; D: TRBD1; J: TRBJ1-5; V: TRBV7-2
DNA: TGTGCCAGTAGTTGGGACCGATACAATGAAAAACTGTTTTTT; CDR3: CASSWDRYNEKLFF; size: NA; D: NA; J: TRBJ1-4; V: TRBV19
DNA: TGTGCCAGCAGCTTAGCAGGGCCCTACAATGAGCAGTTCTTC; CDR3: CASSLAGPYNEQFF; size: NA; D: NA; J: TRBJ2-1; V: TRBV7-9
DNA: TGTGCCAGCAGACCCCAGGGCTCCTACGAGCAGTACTTC; CDR3: CASRPQGSYEQYF; size: few; D: NA; J: TRBJ2-7; V: TRBV2
DNA: TGCGCCACTTGGGACGGGGGTTCGAACACCGGGGAGCTGTTTTTT; CDR3: CATWDGGSNTGELFF; size: few; D: NA; J: TRBJ2-2; V: TRBV10-2
DNA: TGTGCCAGCAGTTTACTGGTAGGTGGCACTGAAGCTTTCTTT; CDR3: CASSLLVGGTEAFF; size: once; D: NA; J: TRBJ1-1; V: TRBV28
DNA: TGTGCCAGCAGCGTGCGGGGGCCTGCGAGCTCCTACAATGAGCAGTTCTTC; CDR3: CASSVRGPASSYNEQFF; size: NA; D: NA; J: TRBJ2-1; V: TRBV7-2
DNA: TGTGCCAGCCGTGACCTCAATGAGCAGTTCTTC; CDR3: CASRDLNEQFF; size: NA; D: NA; J: TRBJ2-1; V: TRBV12-3/TRBV12-4
DNA: TGTGCCAGCAGCCGATTGGCGGGGGCGTACCAAGAGACCCAGTACTTC; CDR3: CASSRLAGAYQETQYF; size: NA; D: NA; J: TRBJ2-5; V: TRBV5-4
DNA: TGTGCCAGCAGCCATAGTGGAGGGCGGGAAAAACTGTTTTTT; CDR3: CASSHSGGREKLFF; size: NA; D: NA; J: TRBJ1-4; V: TRBV7-8
DNA: TGTGCCAGCAGCCGTAAAAGACAGGGTGGGGAGACCCAGTACTTC; CDR3: CASSRKRQGGETQYF; size: NA; D: TRBD1; J: TRBJ2-5; V: TRBV5-4
DNA: TGCGCCAGCAGCGGAAGGACTAGCGGGAGTGGTGAGCAGTTCTTC; CDR3: CASSGRTSGSGEQFF; size: NA; D: TRBD2; J: TRBJ2-1; V: TRBV4-1
DNA: TGTGCCAGCAGTTTTGGGGCCAGGGGAAGAAATCAGCCCCAGCATTTT; CDR3: CASSFGARGRNQPQHF; size: NA; D: NA; J: TRBJ1-5; V: TRBV28
DNA: TGTGCCAGCAGCGTAGTCGGTCGGGGCTCTGGGGCCAACGTCCTGACTTTC; CDR3: CASSVVGRGSGANVLTF; size: NA; D: NA; J: TRBJ2-6; V: TRBV9
DNA: TGTGCCAGCAGGGCAGGACAGGGGGCGCGGGGCAATGAGCAGTTCTTC; CDR3: CASRAGQGARGNEQFF; size: NA; D: TRBD1; J: TRBJ2-1; V: TRBV2
DNA: TGTGCCAGCAGCTTCCCCCTTAGCGGGGGCGATACGCAGTATTTT; CDR3: CASSFPLSGGDTQYF; size: NA; D: TRBD2; J: TRBJ2-3; V: TRBV7-2
DNA: TGTGCCAGCAGTTTGAGGCCCTATGGCTACACCTTC; CDR3: CASSLRPYGYTF; size: NA; D: NA; J: TRBJ1-2; V: TRBV28
DNA: TGTGCCAGCAGCCCGAATTCGGGGACAGCTAATGAAAAACTGTTTTTT; CDR3: CASSPNSGTANEKLFF; size: NA; D: TRBD1; J: TRBJ1-4; V: TRBV7-2
DNA: TGTGCCAGCAGGCGTGAACAGGGGGAATACAATGAGCAGTTCTTC; CDR3: CASRREQGEYNEQFF; size: once; D: TRBD1; J: TRBJ2-1; V: TRBV2
DNA: TGTGCCAGCAGTTTAAGGTTTTGGCTAGCGGGGTCCATCCGAGGGACCCAGTACTTC; CDR3: CASSLRFWLAGSIRGTQYF; size: NA; D: TRBD2; J: TRBJ2-5; V: TRBV28
DNA: TGCGCCAGCAGCCGTCCCGGGACTGCCGCTGAAGCTTTCTTT; CDR3: CASSRPGTAAEAFF; size: NA; D: NA; J: TRBJ1-1; V: TRBV4-1
DNA: TGTGCCAGCAGCCCGGAGGGGAGCGGCTACACCTTC; CDR3: CASSPEGSGYTF; size: NA; D: NA; J: TRBJ1-2; V: TRBV7-9
DNA: TGTGCCAGTAGTCCCAGGGGGGGCACGGCCGGAAACACCATATATTTT; CDR3: CASSPRGGTAGNTIYF; size: NA; D: TRBD1; J: TRBJ1-3; V: TRBV19
DNA: TGTGCCAGCAGGCGTTATAATTCACCCCTCCACTTT; CDR3: CASRRYNSPLHF; size: NA; D: NA; J: TRBJ1-6; V: TRBV27
DNA: TGCGCCAGCAGTTTCCAGGGGGCGAGGTATGGCTACACCTTC; CDR3: CASSFQGARYGYTF; size: NA; D: TRBD1; J: TRBJ1-2; V: TRBV5-1
DNA: TGTGCCAGCAGAGACAGGGTAGACGGCTACACCTTC; CDR3: CASRDRVDGYTF; size: NA; D: TRBD1; J: TRBJ1-2; V: TRBV28
DNA: TGTGCCAGCAGCGTAGGGTTAGCGGGGGACCAAGAGACCCAGTACTTC; CDR3: CASSVGLAGDQETQYF; size: NA; D: TRBD2; J: TRBJ2-5; V: TRBV9
DNA: TGTGCCACCAGTGATTCCAGGGGTGGCTACACCTTC; CDR3: CATSDSRGGYTF; size: NA; D: NA; J: TRBJ1-2; V: TRBV24-1
DNA: TGTGCCATCAGCGTCTCGGGACAGGGTAGCTACACCTTC; CDR3: CAISVSGQGSYTF; size: NA; D: TRBD1; J: TRBJ1-2; V: TRBV10-3